The 28 T cell receptor beta chains below were found in one sample sequenced in a study of T-cell reconstitution after alpha-beta-depleted transplantation in children. Study-level points and caveats: Hyperexpanded clones declined; after one year, newly produced T cells mostly supplied diversity.

These receptors' antigens are unknown. The TCRbeta library was prepared with unique molecular identifiers. MiXCR was run by TCRdb on the PCR reads, yielding one entry per CDR3 protein. The sample records around 270,000 distinct CDR3 sequences, roughly 7.8% being singletons. Sequencing used peripheral blood, obtained 360 days after TCRalphabeta/CD19-depleted stem cell transplant. Source of these receptors: a female patient aged 2 to 10 who had a stem cell transplant for Fanconi anemia, so the T cells may come from the graft donor.

This clonotype was counted ten times or more. This chain joins TRBV5-6 and TRBJ2-7; no firm D call. The CDR3 is made up of 13 amino acids. Germline values: CDR1 SGHDT, CDR2 YYEEEE. The ends were cut back, 0 bases at V and 2 bases at J, with 6 bases in the middle. The CDR3: CASSLEDPYEQYF. CDR3 DNA sequence: TGTGCCAGCAGCTTGGAGGATCCCTACGAGCAGTACTTC.

Ten or more counts support this clonotype. The chain recombines TRBV7-9 with TRBJ1-4; D is undetermined. CDR3 length: 14 residues. Germline CDR1 and CDR2: SEHNR and FQNEAQ (reference sequence). V was pared by 1 base and J by 10 bases, with 13 bases between. CDR3 loop: CASSLDSTAGKLFF. The CDR3 DNA reads as TGTGCCAGCAGCTTAGATTCCACAGCTGGAAAACTGTTTTTT.

This clonotype has ten or more counts. The chain recombines TRBV20-1 with TRBJ1-1; 9 nucleotides align to TRBD1. CDR3 length: 14 amino acids. V was pared by 5 bases and J by 4 bases, with 8 bases of the junction left unmatched. Germline V gene data show CDR1 as DFQATT and CDR2 as SNEGSKA (reference sequence). The CDR3 DNA reads TGCAGTGCTCCCCGACAGGGGGAAAGCACTGAAGCTTTCTTT. Translation: CSAPRQGESTEAFF.

This clonotype appeared many times. This chain joins TRBV21-1 and TRBJ1-4; no check of the table's D call, TRBD1, against the DNA was made. TRBV21-1 represents a pseudogene. The CDR3 consists of 16 residues. The CDR3 protein is CASSKSGDRANEKLFF. Written as DNA, the CDR3 is TGTGCCAGCAGCAAGTCAGGGGACAGAGCTAATGAAAAACTGTTTTTT.

The chain employs TRBV7-8 and TRBJ1-1, with a weak D call TRBD1 (5 bases). The V and J ends lost 1 base and 0 bases respectively, with 15 bases between them. CDR3 length: 17 residues. Germline CDR1 SGHVS, CDR2 FQNEAQ. CDR3: CASSLVGGRGMNTEAFF. CDR3 in DNA: TGTGCCAGCAGCTTAGTGGGGGGAAGGGGAATGAACACTGAAGCTTTCTTT.

This clonotype was seen ten or more times. The chain uses TRBV7-9 and TRBJ2-5; tentatively, D is TRBD2 (6 bases). The V end was cut by 0 bases, the J end by 4 bases, with 15 bases between. Germline assignment: CDR1 SEHNR and CDR2 FQNEAQ (reference sequence). This CDR3 spans 16 amino acids. CDR3 sequence reads: CASSLASGGKRETQYF. DNA of the CDR3: TGTGCCAGCAGCTTAGCGTCCGGGGGAAAGAGAGAGACCCAGTACTTC.

Notes on this clonotype: This may be a read error, as it is one base from a much larger clone. The rearrangement links TRBV4-3 to TRBJ1-1, with 7 bases identical to TRBD1. CDR1 and CDR2 from the germline V gene are LGHNA and YSLEER. The CDR3 loop spans 13 amino acids. The CDR3 region is CASSRDRVTDAFF. The CDR3 DNA follows: TGCGCCAGCAGCCGAGACAGGGTCACTGATGCTTTCTTT.

Many counts were recorded for this clonotype. V usage is TRBV3-1 and J usage is TRBJ1-3, with D unclear. CDR1 and CDR2 from the germline V gene are LGHDT and YNNKEL (reference sequence). The CDR3 is 14 residues long. V was shortened by 3 bases and J by 0 bases, with 6 bases between the two germline ends. Written as DNA, the CDR3 is TGTGCCAGCAGCCACCCAAACTCTGGAAACACCATATATTTT. The encoded protein is CASSHPNSGNTIYF.

This clonotype was observed many times. The chain links TRBV7-2 to TRBJ2-3, with D unclear. The germline V gene encodes CDR1 SGHTA and CDR2 FQGNSA. The CDR3 runs to 15 residues. Trimming pared 6 bases from V and 4 bases from J, leaving 17 bases between. In DNA form, the CDR3 reads TGTGCCAGCAGTTTAACGTGGTGGAGCCCAGATACGCAGTATTTT. It encodes CASSLTWWSPDTQYF. The full variable domain, with the rest looked up from reference TRBV7-2 and TRBJ2-3, is GAGVSQSPSNKVTEKGKDVELRCDPISGHTALYWYRQSLGQGLEFLIYFQGNSAPDKSGLPSDRFSAERTGGSVSTLTIQRTQQEDSAVYLCASSLTWWSPDTQYFGPGTRLTVL.

This clonotype was observed at least ten times. The chain joins TRBV12-3 or TRBV12-4 to TRBJ1-1; tentatively, D is TRBD1 (5 bases). The CDR3 is made up of 14 amino acids. The V end lost 3 bases, the J end lost 6 bases, and 14 bases lay between the germline ends. This CDR3 reads CASSLSQGHPEAFF. The CDR3 region has the DNA TGTGCCAGCAGTTTGAGCCAGGGTCATCCTGAAGCTTTCTTT.

This clonotype was counted ten times or more. The rearrangement joins TRBV29-1 to TRBJ2-1; 8 bases match TRBD1. This CDR3 has 16 amino acids. The germline V gene has CDR1 SQVTM and CDR2 ANQGSEA. V dropped 1 base and J dropped 5; count of bases not matched to a gene: 10. CDR3 sequence: CSVEGSQGAGNNEQFF. The CDR3 coding sequence is TGCAGCGTTGAAGGCTCGCAGGGGGCAGGGAACAATGAGCAGTTCTTC.

This clonotype was observed a handful of times. This chain links TRBV4-1 with TRBJ1-5, with a weak D call TRBD1 (5 bases). CDR3 length: 16 amino acids. Trimming stripped 0 bases from V and 11 bases from J, with 20 bases between. Germline CDR1 is MGHRA and CDR2 is YSYEKL. The CDR3 sequence: CASSQESTGVIVTQHF. As DNA, the CDR3 is TGCGCCAGCAGCCAAGAATCAACGGGGGTTATAGTGACCCAGCATTTT.

Many counts were recorded for this clonotype. This chain uses TRBV7-9 with TRBJ2-2; D not resolved. Germline lookup yields CDR1 SEHNR and CDR2 FQNEAQ (reference sequence). The CDR3 length is 16 residues. V was clipped by 5 bases and J by 5 bases, with 18 bases between them. The CDR3 DNA sequence: TGTGCCAGCAGCCCGCAGTTAACACCTAGAACCGGGGAGCTGTTTTTT. Its translation: CASSPQLTPRTGELFF.

The chain employs TRBV11-1 and TRBJ2-5; 11 nucleotides line up with TRBD2. The V segment lost 5 bases and the J segment 3 bases; nucleotides outside the gene matches: 14. CDR1 and CDR2 (germline): SGHAT, FQDESV (reference sequence). This CDR3 contains 18 residues. The CDR3 reads CASSHDRGLAERKETQYF. Here the CDR3 DNA reads TGTGCCAGCAGCCATGACCGGGGACTAGCGGAACGGAAAGAGACCCAGTACTTC.

This clonotype was seen many times. V is TRBV20-1 and J is TRBJ1-1, with 8 positions matching TRBD1. V trimming: 2 bases; J trimming: 8 bases; junction bases outside the gene matches: 10. The CDR3 has 14 residues. Germline V lookup: CDR1 DFQATT, CDR2 SNEGSKA (reference sequence). CDR3 protein: CSARPGTGGNEAFF. CDR3 DNA: TGCAGTGCTAGACCGGGGACAGGCGGTAACGAAGCTTTCTTT.

The gene calls are TRBV15 and TRBJ2-3, with TRBD2 matching 9 bases. The CDR3 covers 14 residues. Looked up from germline, CDR1 is LNHNV and CDR2 is YYDKDF (reference sequence). The junction had 1 base not matched to a gene; V was cut back by 5 bases and J by 1 base. The CDR3 loop is CATSRGGGTDTQYF. The CDR3 DNA follows: TGTGCCACCAGCCGCGGGGGGGGCACAGATACGCAGTATTTT. The whole variable domain, filled in from reference TRBV15 and TRBJ2-3, reads DAMVIQNPRYQVTQFGKPVTLSCSQTLNHNVMYWYQQKSSQAPKLLFHYYDKDFNNEADTPDNFQSRRPNTSFCFLDIRSPGLGDTAMYLCATSRGGGTDTQYFGPGTRLTVL.

This clonotype appeared a few times. The V and J genes are TRBV7-2 and TRBJ2-1, with 8 bases fitting TRBD2. Losses at the gene ends were 1 base for V and 0 bases for J; bases not matched to a gene: 5. The CDR3 runs 17 residues. The germline gives CDR1 SGHTA, CDR2 FQGNSA. The CDR3 sequence: CASSLVTSASSYNEQFF. The DNA of the CDR3 is TGTGCCAGCAGCTTAGTGACTAGCGCAAGCTCCTACAATGAGCAGTTCTTC.

This clonotype was seen at least ten times. This sequence joins TRBV5-5 and TRBJ2-1, with 7 nucleotides matching TRBD1. The germline V gene encodes CDR1 SGHKS and CDR2 YYEKEE (reference sequence). The CDR3 extends over 15 amino acids. With V trimmed by 3 bases and J by 6 bases, 9 bases remained unmatched. For the CDR3, the DNA is TGTGCCAGCAGCTCAAACGGACAGGTCCCCAATGAGCAGTTCTTC. As protein: CASSSNGQVPNEQFF.

This clonotype was observed many times. This rearrangement joins TRBV12-3 or TRBV12-4 to TRBJ1-4; D is undetermined. The germline V and J ends were trimmed by 6 bases and 8 bases, with 16 bases remaining between them. The CDR3 extends over 14 amino acids. The chain's CDR3 is CASSPEVEREKLFF. CDR3 bases: TGTGCCAGCAGCCCAGAGGTTGAGAGGGAAAAACTGTTTTTT.

This clonotype has only a few counts. This chain connects TRBV18 to TRBJ2-5; D possibly uses TRBD1 or TRBD2 (5 bases each). Trimming removed 3 bases at V and 4 bases at J, with 12 bases between. The CDR3 has 14 amino acids. Germline V lookup: CDR1 KGHSH, CDR2 LQKENI. The CDR3 sequence is CASSPPEGIETQYF. CDR3 DNA: TGTGCCAGCTCACCCCCAGAGGGGATAGAGACCCAGTACTTC.

This clonotype was recorded many times. This chain joins TRBV7-3 and TRBJ2-2, with no clear D. V lost 5 bases and J 3 bases, leaving 7 bases between the germline ends. Germline V gene lookup returns CDR1 SGHTA and CDR2 FQGTGA. This CDR3 is 13 amino acids long. As DNA, the CDR3 is TGTGCCAGCAGCATACAGTACACCGGGGAGCTGTTTTTT. This gives the protein CASSIQYTGELFF.

At least ten counts were recorded for this clonotype. This sequence joins TRBV29-1 and TRBJ2-4; 7 bases align to TRBD2. Germline V gene data show CDR1 as SQVTM and CDR2 as ANQGSEA. V dropped 7 bases and J dropped 8; count of bases not matched to a gene: 14. The CDR3 spans 14 residues. CDR3: CSGRGRPEGDIQYF. CDR3 nucleotides: TGCAGCGGGCGGGGGAGGCCTGAAGGGGACATTCAGTACTTC.

CDR3 DNA: TGTGCCAGCAGTTTGACTAGCGGGAGAGCTGGGGCCAACGTCCTGACTTTC. It translates to CASSLTSGRAGANVLTF. The rearrangement uses TRBV28 and TRBJ2-6; 12 positions match TRBD2. Trimming at V came to 3 bases and at J to 2 bases, leaving 2 bases not matched to a gene. Germline loops: CDR1 MDHEN, CDR2 SYDVKM. CDR3 size: 17 residues.

This chain links TRBV5-8 with TRBJ2-7; TRBD2 matches at 10 bases. J gave up 7 bases and V 1 base, and 5 bases lay outside the gene matches. This CDR3 is built from 14 residues. Germline V gene sequence: CDR1 SGHTS, CDR2 YDEGEE. CDR3 nucleotide sequence: TGTGCCAGCAGCTTGTCTAGCGGGGGCGGGGAGCAGTACTTC. Translated, it gives CASSLSSGGGEQYF.

This clonotype has ten or more counts. The CDR3, as DNA: TGTGCCAGCAGCTTATCGTGGGGTAGGGCAGATACGCAGTATTTT. Translated: CASSLSWGRADTQYF. The chain uses TRBV7-8 and TRBJ2-3; D uncertain. Trimming pared 2 bases from V and 4 bases from J, leaving 13 bases between. CDR1 and CDR2 (germline): SGHVS, FQNEAQ. The CDR3 consists of 15 residues.

This clonotype was seen many times. The chain recombines TRBV29-1 with TRBJ2-7, with 8 bases aligning to TRBD2. Germline V gives CDR1 SQVTM, CDR2 ANQGSEA. V lost 5 bases to trimming and J lost 3 bases; unmatched junction nucleotides: 9. The CDR3 has 14 residues. The CDR3 DNA reads as TGCAGCGTTCGGCCCTCTCTAGCGGGCTACGAGCAGTACTTC. This encodes CSVRPSLAGYEQYF.

This clonotype was observed a handful of times. The chain combines TRBV5-1 with TRBJ1-3; D is unclear. Germline CDR1 SGHRS, CDR2 YFSETQ. CDR3 length: 14 residues. The V end was cut by 4 bases, the J end by 4 bases, with 12 bases between. CDR3 bases: TGCGCCAGCAGCCGGGAGACGACAGGAAACACCATATATTTT. Translating it yields CASSRETTGNTIYF.

This clonotype came up many times. The chain combines TRBV6-5 with TRBJ1-1; a weak D match, TRBD1 (5 bases). Looked up from germline, CDR1 is MNHEY and CDR2 is SVGAGI. The V and J ends lost 5 bases and 1 base respectively, with 11 bases between them. This CDR3 has 14 amino acids. The CDR3 protein is CASSRGDANTEAFF. The CDR3 DNA reads as TGTGCCAGCAGTAGGGGCGACGCGAACACTGAAGCTTTCTTT.